The rows below give T cell receptor beta chains drawn from one sample of a study of T cell responses to AZD1222 COVID-19 vaccine. Profiled with immunoSEQ multiplex PCR; TCRdb holds only in-frame clones, not every one. There are some 120,000 clones in the sample; 75% to 95% occur only once, and approximately 7.6% lies in the top ten. This material consisted of peripheral blood, taken on day 0 of AZD1222 vaccination. All receptors come from an adult in good health. Each CDR3 is given with its conserved first and last residue. The order of the fields is D gene, clone size, J gene, V gene, CDR3 DNA, CDR3 protein. A D gene is named only where the DNA matches it firmly. Clone size appears in some rows only: once, few, many, or a class for an expanded clone.

NA | NA | TRBJ2-3 | TRBV2 | TGTGCCAGCAGCCGAGACGGAACTAGCACAGATACGCAGTATTTT | CASSRDGTSTDTQYF
NA | NA | TRBJ2-7 | TRBV5-1 | TGCGCCAGCAGCCCGCAGGGGTTTCACTACGAGCAGTACTTC | CASSPQGFHYEQYF
NA | NA | TRBJ2-1 | TRBV4-1 | TGCGCCAGCAGCCAAGATCAAAAGGGACACTCCTACAATGAGCAGTTCTTC | CASSQDQKGHSYNEQFF
NA | NA | TRBJ2-2 | TRBV28 | TGTGCCAGCAGACCCCCTCACACCGGGGAGCTGTTTTTT | CASRPPHTGELFF
TRBD2 | NA | TRBJ2-1 | TRBV19 | TGTGCCAGTAGCCCTCGATGGGCGGGAGGGCCTTACAATGAGCAGTTCTTC | CASSPRWAGGPYNEQFF
NA | NA | TRBJ2-2 | TRBV28 | TGTGCCAGCAGCCCACTTCCCGGGCGAGGTGGGGTACGGGTCGTCGGGGAGCTGTTTTTT | CASSPLPGRGGVRVVGELFF
TRBD1 | once | TRBJ1-2 | TRBV5-8 | TGTGCCAGCAGCTTGAGAGACAGGGGCTATGGCTACACCTTC | CASSLRDRGYGYTF
TRBD2 | NA | TRBJ2-7 | TRBV28 | TGTGCCCTCGGGACTAGCGGAACCTACGAGCAGTACTTC | CALGTSGTYEQYF
TRBD1 | NA | TRBJ2-5 | TRBV29-1 | TGCAGCTTATCGGGACAGGGAGCACAAGAGACCCAGTACTTC | CSLSGQGAQETQYF
TRBD1 | NA | TRBJ2-7 | TRBV29-1 | TGCAGCGTTGAAAGACAGGGGGCAAAAGAGCAGTACTTC | CSVERQGAKEQYF
NA | NA | TRBJ2-1 | TRBV2 | TGTGCCAGCAGTGGTATTAATGAGCAGTTCTTC | CASSGINEQFF
NA | NA | TRBJ2-3 | TRBV19 | TGTGCCAGTAGTATGAGGCGACAGACCACAGATACGCAGTATTTT | CASSMRRQTTDTQYF
NA | NA | TRBJ1-5 | TRBV4-2 | TGTGCCAGCAGCCAAGAACCCCTTACTATCTCGGGGCCCCAGCATTTT | CASSQEPLTISGPQHF
NA | NA | TRBJ1-1 | TRBV29-1 | TGCAGCGTTGCAGGGTTGAACACTGAAGCTTTCTTT | CSVAGLNTEAFF
NA | NA | TRBJ2-1 | TRBV10-2 | TGCGCCAGCAGTGGGTACAATGAGCAGTTCTTC | CASSGYNEQFF
TRBD2 | NA | TRBJ2-1 | TRBV28 | TGTGCCAGCAGTTTTTCTAGCGGGAGGGCCAGGGGGAATGAGCAGTTCTTC | CASSFSSGRARGNEQFF
NA | NA | TRBJ2-3 | TRBV9 | TGTGCCAGCAGCCCTCAAGGGGGGGTGGTAGATACGCAGTATTTT | CASSPQGGVVDTQYF